The 21 T cell receptor beta chains listed next were all sequenced from one sample in a study of blood T cell repertoires in COVID-19. TCRdb keeps only in-frame clones here, not all; method: immunoSEQ multiplex PCR. Of 300,000 to 400,000 clones listed, roughly 90% are singletons. Material: PBMCs or T cells enriched from blood (not recorded which). The receptor source for this set is a woman aged 30 to 39 with acute COVID-19.

The genes are TRBV20-1 and TRBJ1-4; 8 bases align to TRBD1. The CDR3 has 15 amino acids. Per germline, CDR1 DFQATT and CDR2 SNEGSKA (reference sequence). The ends lost 3 bases at V and 3 bases at J; junction bases unmatched: 6. As DNA, the CDR3 is TGCAGTGCTAGTCCCCAGACAGGGGCTAATGAAAAACTGTTTTTT. Translation gives CSASPQTGANEKLFF.

In this sample, this clone turned up once. The chain employs TRBV18 and TRBJ2-7; 7 bases align to TRBD2. The germline V gene encodes CDR1 KGHSH and CDR2 LQKENI. The CDR3 contains 15 residues. Unmatched junction bases numbered 6, after V lost 0 bases and J lost 4 bases. CDR3 DNA sequence: TGTGCCAGCTCACCACCAGTGGGGGGGAGGTACGAGCAGTACTTC. It codes for CASSPPVGGRYEQYF.

The chain joins TRBV9 to TRBJ1-1; D is undetermined. V was clipped by 0 bases and J by 1 base, with 10 bases between them. The germline V gene has CDR1 SGDLS and CDR2 YYNGEE. The CDR3 has 15 amino acids. The CDR3 region is CASSVGGSGNTEAFF. The CDR3 DNA sequence: TGTGCCAGCAGCGTAGGTGGGAGCGGGAACACTGAAGCTTTCTTT.

This chain connects TRBV9 to TRBJ1-6; TRBD1 agrees at 7 bases. The germline gives CDR1 SGDLS, CDR2 YYNGEE. The CDR3 totals 15 residues. After removal of 3 bases from V and 9 bases from J, the junction contained 9 bases not matched to a gene. The CDR3 sequence: CASSGQGVFPSPLHF. In nucleotides, the CDR3 is TGTGCCAGCAGCGGACAGGGCGTCTTTCCTTCACCCCTCCACTTT. Full variable domain (missing parts from reference TRBV9 and TRBJ1-6): DSGVTQTPKHLITATGQRVTLRCSPRSGDLSVYWYQQSLDQGLQFLIQYYNGEERAKGNILERFSAQQFPDLHSELNLSSLELGDSALYFCASSGQGVFPSPLHFGNGTRLTVT.

The CDR3 sequence: CASSPGPGGITEAFF. Written as DNA, the CDR3 is TGTGCCAGCAGCCCCGGGCCGGGGGGGATCACTGAAGCTTTCTTT. The chain is built from TRBV7-9 and TRBJ1-1, with D tentatively TRBD1 (5 bases). The CDR3 runs 15 residues. V lost 5 bases to trimming and J lost 4 bases, with 17 bases between them. CDR1 and CDR2 from the germline V gene are SEHNR and FQNEAQ (reference sequence).

This chain joins TRBV11-2 and TRBJ1-4; D unclear. The CDR3 length is 14 residues. Germline V gene lookup returns CDR1 SGHAT and CDR2 FQNNGV. The V and J ends lost 6 bases and 0 bases respectively, with 8 bases between them. CDR3 nucleotides: TGTGCCAGCAGTCGGGGATCAACTAATGAAAAACTGTTTTTT. Translated: CASSRGSTNEKLFF.

The table lists this clone with a count of one. The chain has TRBV7-3 and TRBJ2-3; D call uncertain. V was cut by 5 bases and J by 3 bases, with 9 bases left in between. Germline values: CDR1 SGHTA, CDR2 FQGTGA. The CDR3 extends over 13 amino acids. In nucleotides, the CDR3 is TGTGCCAGCAGCCCTGCGCGGACAGATACGCAGTATTTT. This gives the protein CASSPARTDTQYF.

V and J are TRBV24-1 and TRBJ1-3; D is possibly TRBD1 (5 bases). Germline CDR1 is KGHDR and CDR2 is SFDVKD. V was clipped by 8 bases and J by 4 bases, with 14 bases between them. The CDR3 sequence is 14 residues long. The CDR3 DNA reads as TGTGCCACCAAGGGGCCGGGTTTGGGAAACACCATATATTTT. Translating it yields CATKGPGLGNTIYF.

This clone was seen once. The chain joins TRBV4-2 to TRBJ1-2, with a tentative D call TRBD1 (5 bases). Germline V gene sequence: CDR1 LGHNA, CDR2 YNFKEQ. The length of the CDR3 is 18 residues. V was cut by 3 bases and J by 4 bases, with 24 bases left in between. CDR3 in DNA: TGTGCCAGCAGCCAGCATCCCGGGTTCAAGAATAGGGGCTATGGCTACACCTTC. This translates into CASSQHPGFKNRGYGYTF.

The chain combines TRBV25-1 with TRBJ1-4; a weak D match, TRBD1 (6 bases). CDR1 and CDR2 from the germline V gene are MGHDK and SYGVNS. The CDR3 covers 15 residues. Trimming stripped 4 bases from V and 8 bases from J, with 17 bases between. The CDR3 coding sequence is TGTGCCAGCAGTGTAGCGACAGGCCCGGCCGAAAAACTGTTTTTT. Its translation is CASSVATGPAEKLFF.

The chain recombines TRBV5-6 with TRBJ2-7, with TRBD1 identical over 11 bases. The CDR3 contains 15 residues. The V gene end was trimmed by 1 base and the J gene end by 5 bases; junction bases not matched to a gene: 5. CDR1 is SGHDT, CDR2 YYEEEE, per germline. DNA of the CDR3: TGTGCCAGCAGCTTGCGTAGGACAGGGGGCGACGAGCAGTACTTC. Encoded protein: CASSLRRTGGDEQYF.

The V and J genes are TRBV7-9 and TRBJ1-3, with D possibly matching TRBD1 (6 bases). The CDR3 totals 13 residues. With 5 bases removed from V and 4 bases from J, the gap between germline ends came to 9 bases. CDR1 SEHNR and CDR2 FQNEAQ come from the germline V gene (reference sequence). CDR3 protein: CASSRDTGNTIYF. As DNA, the CDR3 is TGTGCCAGCAGCCGGGACACAGGAAACACCATATATTTT. Together with reference TRBV7-9 and TRBJ1-3, the CDR3 gives the full variable domain: DTGVSQNPRHKITKRGQNVTFRCDPISEHNRLYWYRQTLGQGPEFLTYFQNEAQLEKSRLLSDRFSAERPKGSFSTLEIQRTEQGDSAMYLCASSRDTGNTIYFGEGSWLTVV.

In regard to this clone: The same CDR3 also results from other DNA sequences found in this sample. The chain recombines TRBV5-6 with TRBJ1-2; D is unclear. The CDR3 spans 12 residues. V was clipped by 4 bases and J by 2 bases, with 6 bases between them. Looked up from germline, CDR1 is SGHDT and CDR2 is YYEEEE. DNA for the CDR3: TGTGCCAGCAGCCCGGGAAACTATGGCTACACCTTC. Translating it yields CASSPGNYGYTF.

The CDR3: CASSWDSYNEQFF. DNA of the CDR3: TGTGCCAGCAGTTGGGACAGTTACAATGAGCAGTTCTTC. The chain joins TRBV6-4 to TRBJ2-1; 7 positions match TRBD1. The germline V gene encodes CDR1 MRHNA and CDR2 SNTAGT. CDR3 size: 13 residues. The V gene end was trimmed by 5 bases and the J gene end by 4 bases; junction bases not matched to a gene: 2.

The gene calls are TRBV24-1 and TRBJ2-1; 10 bases agree with TRBD2. The CDR3 consists of 19 residues. The V segment lost 1 base and the J segment 0 bases; nucleotides outside the gene matches: 8. CDR1 KGHDR and CDR2 SFDVKD come from the germline V gene. The chain's CDR3 is CATSDFTSGAKSSYNEQFF. DNA for the CDR3: TGTGCCACCAGTGATTTCACTAGCGGGGCCAAAAGCTCCTACAATGAGCAGTTCTTC.

The chain carries TRBV6-5 and TRBJ2-3; weak D call: TRBD1 (7 bases). V lost 2 bases, J lost 6 bases, and 15 bases lay in between. Germline CDR1 reads MNHEY; CDR2 reads SVGAGI. CDR3 length equals 15 residues. The CDR3 nucleotides read TGTGCCAGCAGTTACGCGGAACAGGGGAGGGATACGCAGTATTTT. The encoded protein is CASSYAEQGRDTQYF.

The chain links TRBV24-1 to TRBJ1-4; the match to TRBD1 covers 9 bases. V gave up 9 bases and J gave up 8 bases; unmatched junction bases: 9. This CDR3 comprises 14 residues. Germline CDR1 reads KGHDR; CDR2 reads SFDVKD. The CDR3 coding sequence is TGTGCCACCGGTTCGACAGGGGGGCAGGAAAAACTGTTTTTT. It codes for CATGSTGGQEKLFF.

The chain couples TRBV3-1 (or the pseudogene TRBV3-2) to TRBJ1-2; TRBD1 agrees at 8 bases. The junction had 4 bases not matched to a gene; V was cut back by 1 base and J by 6 bases. The germline CDR1 and CDR2 sequences are LGHDT and YNNKEL (reference sequence). The CDR3 extends over 14 amino acids. The chain's CDR3 is CASSQAGQVDGYTF. The DNA for the CDR3 is TGTGCCAGCAGCCAAGCGGGACAGGTTGATGGCTACACCTTC.

The V and J genes are TRBV4-1 and TRBJ2-7; tentatively, D is TRBD2 (5 bases). Germline CDR1 reads MGHRA; CDR2 reads YSYEKL. CDR3 length: 16 amino acids. V lost 4 bases, J lost 3 bases, and 19 bases lay in between. The CDR3 nucleotides read TGCGCCAGCAGCCTATCAAGAGCGGAAGGTGGCTACGAGCAGTACTTC. Translating gives CASSLSRAEGGYEQYF.

The chain recombines TRBV13 with TRBJ1-1; 9 bases match TRBD1. V shed 6 bases and J 2 bases; nucleotides not matched to a gene: 7. The CDR3 runs 15 residues. CDR1 is PRHDT, CDR2 FYEKMQ, per germline (reference sequence). CDR3 in DNA: TGTGCCAGCAGTCCTACAGGGGGCTCAAACACTGAAGCTTTCTTT. Its protein product is CASSPTGGSNTEAFF.

The chain recombines TRBV5-1 with TRBJ2-7; 7 positions match TRBD1. Germline CDR1 and CDR2: SGHRS and YFSETQ. Trimming at V came to 4 bases and at J to 3 bases, leaving 4 bases not matched to a gene. The CDR3 is 13 amino acids. CDR3 amino acids: CASSPDRIYEQYF. The CDR3 DNA follows: TGCGCCAGCAGCCCGGACAGGATCTACGAGCAGTACTTC.